Listed here is a single TCR beta chain. Its antigen has not been determined. No base-level quality is on record; no much larger clone is a single base apart. The junction carries 16 bases between V and J, which are trimmed by 6 bases and 5 bases respectively. Inclusive of the bounding cysteine and phenylalanine, the CDR3 is 14 residues long. Left in the record is the CDR3 DNA by itself, 42 bases read in frame from the first base. The germline V gene gives CDR1 as MNHEY and CDR2 as SVGAGI. This sample is drawn from a study of cytomegalovirus exposure and HLA in healthy donors listed by TCRdb under 2017. Background for the entire study: An earlier analysis of several hundred of the donors reported 276 Gb of sequence data and 100 million to 120 million unique TCR beta sequences obtained from approximately 180 million T cells. An early release covering some 640 HLA-typed donors comprised 250 to 350 gigabases of sequencing data and approximately 80 million unique TCR sequences. Among the roughly 390 genotyped donors, approximately 77% belonged to the genetic ancestry cluster associated with self-reported Caucasian donors. The study was designed to test whether signatures of past pathogen exposure could be identified by cataloging public T cell receptors. The T cell repertoires of around 730 subjects were profiled by immunosequencing and related to cytomegalovirus serostatus. In addition to the first cohort of around 670 subjects, a separate validation cohort of 100 to 150 different subjects was used. The study combined high-throughput TCR immunosequencing, statistical association of individual TCRs with disease status, and machine learning to predict cytomegalovirus infection status. A later analysis re-analyzed previously published TCR beta repertoires from hundreds of donors and added high-resolution HLA genotyping to study TCR occurrence patterns. In the later analysis, no new phenotypic data were used to find candidate immune exposures; instead, reliance was placed on TCR beta sequences and their occurrence across donors. In an earlier analysis of 500 to 650 of the donors, high-throughput TCR beta sequencing was used to judge whether each TCR beta V gene segment behaved as functional or pseudogenic. Donor age, sex, ethnicity and CMV serostatus were compiled alongside the repertoire data. Genome-wide SNP genotypes for about 55% of the roughly 670 donors were used in a later genetic analysis, which treated that subset as a discovery cohort. Every discovery cohort repertoire had been produced on one sequencing platform. HLA typing included class I and class II loci at four-digit resolution. The number of typed donors differed by locus: about 620-640 for A, B, C, DRB1 and DQB1; roughly 510 for DQA1; about 600 for DPA1; and about 450 for DPB1. Because of strong linkage in the cohort, roughly five DR-DQ haplotypes were treated as single units for association and clustering. Across 300 to 400 genotyped donors of the cohort, an average of approximately 200,000 unique TCR beta nucleotide sequences per donor were sequenced, and 15% to 20% of those sequences were non-productive.

What the work shows at the level of the full study, not this receptor alone: In a later analysis, around 15,000 TCR beta sequences were associated with specific HLA alleles at a false discovery rate of 0.05. Because some donors lacked HLA typing at each locus, the association tests relied only on the typed subset. According to a later analysis, parvovirus B19, influenza, CMV and Epstein-Barr virus appeared linked to several top co-occurrence clusters. When HLA alleles, especially DR and DQ, strongly co-occurred, TCR associations were difficult to assign to individual alleles. About 15 rarely observed V segments, including chromosome 9 orphons, were excluded from the earlier analysis of approximately 600 of the donors because counts were too low. An association between a missense DCLRE1C variant and V-gene and J-gene trimming of TCR beta chains was found in a later genetic analysis and replicated in an independent cohort. According to the authors, the approach could potentially be generalized to other disease states and immunological phenotypes. Roughly uniform sequencing depth across donors was assumed in presence/absence analyses, although this assumption may not hold. Only TCR beta chains were sequenced in this cohort, and the absence of alpha or paired-chain data limited detectable features. In an earlier analysis of a few hundred of the donors, most TCR beta V segments were observed in productive rearrangements about 90% or about 30% of the time, broadly matching IMGT annotations. In a later analysis, the rate of TCR association differed among HLA loci, with DRB1 alleles having the most associated TCRs and HLA-C alleles having the fewest. The study listed 150 to 200 TCR beta chains as associated with cytomegalovirus. Cytomegalovirus status was reported to be diagnosed by the classifier with high specificity and sensitivity in both the original and validation cohorts. Most CMV-associated TCR beta chains appeared to be HLA-restricted in a later analysis, and the HLA associations seemed to be driven largely by CMV exposure. A cluster of highly shared sequence variants was judged likely to represent a technical artifact of the sequencing pipeline. In vitro tests confirmed that a few of the cytomegalovirus-associated TCR beta chains recognize cytomegalovirus antigens. Across donors, most TCR sequences were observed very rarely, whereas some public TCRs were present in many individuals. A further reported finding was that TCR beta sequences accurately predicted the HLA-A and HLA-B alleles for most subjects in the first cohort. The only immune exposure information available for the cohort was CMV serostatus. The 87-base-pair reads could not distinguish some IMGT-functional V segments, including TRBV6-2 and TRBV6-3, so those segments were excluded. Compared with the 666-donor mean, donors in an Asian-associated ancestry cluster had fewer N-insertions in productive TCRs, according to a later genetic analysis. Linkage disequilibrium might explain the correlated functional status among segregating V segments, but an unknown experimental factor could not be excluded. A later analysis found that HLA-associated TCR beta chains were more clonally expanded and had lower generation probabilities than equally common non-associated chains.

The cohort comprised hundreds of healthy bone marrow donors. Cohort members were all nominally healthy when sampled, although unrecorded immune exposures were likely present. The donor was CMV seropositive and belonged to the group of about 290 seropositive cohort members. A peripheral blood sample was provided by each donor, and peripheral blood mononuclear cells were used for TCR beta sequencing. The Qiagen DNeasy Blood Extraction Kit was used to extract genomic DNA from the blood cell samples. The receptor library was made with the immunoSEQ multiplex PCR assay. For the multiplex PCR, a mixture combining 60 forward primers for TCR Vbeta segments and 13 reverse primers for TCR Jbeta segments was used. A multiplex PCR assay on genomic DNA amplified the CDR3 region of rearranged TCR beta genes. Amplified TCR beta libraries were sequenced as 87-base-pair reads on the Illumina HiSeq System. In the original analysis: A later analysis counted 65 million to 90 million unique TCR beta chains across the approximately 700 repertoires, and roughly 9.9 million of these chains were shared by at least two donors. Raw reads were error-corrected and collapsed into unique sequences with a nearest-neighbor algorithm that merged closely related sequences to remove PCR and sequencing errors. CDR3 sequences were aligned to IMGT reference sequences to assign V, D and J gene segments. For a sequence to be retained, a match of at least six nucleotides was required to both a V gene segment and a J gene segment. Rearrangements were classified as productive when the CDR3 lacked stop codons and remained in frame with V and J, and all other rearrangements were classified as non-productive. Following IMGT convention, CDR3 was defined as the stretch from the second conserved V-encoded cysteine to the conserved J-encoded phenylalanine. The earlier analysis of around 640 of the donors excluded sequences that lacked an unambiguous match to a single V gene segment. An earlier analysis of around 600 of the donors classified V segments as functional when productive rearrangements were above 56.7% and as segregating when the standard deviation between donors was above 5%. To diagnose cytomegalovirus status from the catalog of TCR beta chain sequences, a statistical classification framework was built. A later analysis assigned V and J genes by comparing TCR nucleotide sequences with IMGT/GENE-DB human TR gene sequences. In a later analysis, CDR3 sequences and most-parsimonious VDJ recombination scenarios were assigned using the TCRdist pipeline. In a later analysis, every TCR beta chain was defined by the combination of its CDR3 amino acid sequence and its V-gene family, and reads without a unique V-gene family were dropped. As a way to deal with suspected cross-contamination and a sequencing artifact, a later analysis dropped 450 to 700 nucleotide sequences that were highly shared and had low generation probability. A later analysis calculated a clonal expansion index for each public chain from normalized within-repertoire ranks of inferred template counts. Generation probabilities in a later analysis came from a VDJ recombination model fitted to out-of-frame rearrangements, and those results were checked against IGoR. In a later analysis, hypergeometric tests were used to score TCR-TCR, TCR-HLA and TCR-CMV co-occurrence, with a repertoire-size bias correction applied to TCR pairs. A later analysis estimated false discovery rates by permuting HLA or CMV assignments 20 times. In a later analysis, co-occurring TCRs were grouped with DBSCAN, and TCRdist sequence similarity was added when clustering was performed within HLA-allele-positive subsets. Co-occurrence clustering excluded repertoires with fewer than 30,000 or more than 120,000 public chains, plus five with anomalous nucleotide sharing. Sourced from immuneACCESS, this table was stored by TCRdb with only in-frame sequences that have V and J called. A share of the clones is absent; for the studies checked, an unresolved V gene accounts for under half, and the remainder has no known explanation. V, J and clone size derive from that table, while D and trimming were established from the DNA sequence. The sample table records 100,000 or so clones; 75% of these occur just once. The ten largest clones add up to 13% to 15% of the sample.

The clonotype comes from a male donor in good health and CMV-seropositive. Sequenced input: PBMCs. The V gene is TRBV6-5 and the J gene is TRBJ1-2, with no D gene named confidently. The CDR3 reads as follows: CASRRSAGGYGYTF. In nucleotide form, the sequence is TGTGCCAGCAGACGCAGCGCGGGCGGTTATGGCTACACCTTC.